This TCR beta chain was recovered during a study of cytomegalovirus exposure and HLA in healthy donors. V was clipped by 7 bases and J by 1 base; unmatched bases: 9. The CDR3 is 16 amino acids. Germline CDR1 reads LNHDA; CDR2 reads SQIVND (reference sequence). In the PCR, 60 Vbeta and 13 Jbeta primers were used. Assay used: immunoSEQ multiplex PCR; TCRdb lists only in-frame clones, some missing. This table has 60,000 to 75,000 clones, more than 65% appearing once. Healthy bone marrow donors made up the donor group. This TCR derives from a woman aged 25 to 39 in good health and CMV-seronegative. Sequenced material: PBMCs. This chain connects TRBV19 to TRBJ1-5; 8 bases agree with TRBD1. CDR3 sequence reads: CASTIDRGGSNQPQHF. The DNA of the CDR3 is TGTGCCAGTACCATCGACAGGGGCGGAAGCAATCAGCCCCAGCATTTT.